This TCR beta chain was documented in a study of blood T cell repertoires in COVID-19. CDR3 size: 14 residues. Trimming took off 2 bases at V and 2 bases at J, with 7 bases between the two ends. Germline CDR1 KGHSH, CDR2 LQKENI. Repertoires were generated with immunoSEQ multiplex PCR, while TCRdb's copy carries only in-frame clones and drops some. The table records some 200,000 clones, more than 80% of them present only once. This clonotype was obtained from a woman of 80 years or more with COVID-19, enrolled during active disease. The V gene is TRBV18, the J gene TRBJ2-4, with a weak D call TRBD2 (5 bases). Material: peripheral blood. CDR3 residues: CASSPGEPKNIQYF. DNA of the CDR3: TGTGCCAGCTCACCAGGGGAGCCCAAAAACATTCAGTACTTC.